This T cell receptor (beta chain) was identified during a study of CD8+CD57+ T cells in acquired aplastic anemia. According to the study, genomic DNA was the template for TCR beta VDJ and CDR3 profiling. TCRdb called the reads again in MiXCR, with one record for every CDR3 protein. This sample yields about 210,000 distinct CDR3 sequences, of which 34% are seen a single time; 1% to 1.3% belongs to the top ten. The CDR3 is 15 residues long. Germline lookup yields CDR1 SGHAT and CDR2 FQNNGV. The germline V and J ends were trimmed by 6 bases and 3 bases, with 17 bases remaining between them. The study, taken as a whole, reports: Any difference that existed in CD8+ Simpson's diversity between patients and controls was not significant.

This clonotype has at least ten counts. Its antigen is undetermined. The sequenced sample was sorted CD4+, CD8+, or CD8+CD57+ T cells (not recorded which) from PBMCs. This clonotype originated in a human donor in good health, serving as a control. This sequence joins TRBV11-2 and TRBJ1-2; maybe TRBD1 (6 bases). CDR3 amino acids: CASSNERGGDYGYTF. The CDR3, as DNA: TGTGCCAGCAGTAACGAGCGGGGGGGCGACTATGGCTACACCTTC.